This T cell receptor beta chain was documented in a study of blood T cells in healthy people across ages. CDR1 is SGHDN and CDR2 is FVKESK in the germline V gene. Trimming took 0 bases from V and 2 from J; bases not matched to a gene: 7. This CDR3 has 17 residues. Study-wide results and limits: There was no known CMV status for donors, so expanded clonotype changes were possibly confounded.

On this clonotype itself: Antigen unknown.

Alongside a J-beta primer mix, a sample-barcoded 5' primer served in a second PCR lasting roughly 6 to 12 cycles. TCRdb re-analysed the 5' RACE reads in MiXCR, keeping a single row per CDR3 protein. The table includes roughly 1,300,000 distinct CDR3 sequences, roughly 60% detected once. This chain connects TRBV14 to TRBJ2-4; the match to TRBD2 covers 7 bases. The sequence derives from a man in his late teens or twenties in good health. The sample was blood. The CDR3 sequence: CASSQDGQGGPKNIQYF. In DNA form, the CDR3 reads TGTGCCAGCAGCCAAGATGGGCAGGGAGGGCCCAAAAACATTCAGTACTTC.